This T cell receptor beta chain appears in the sequencing data of a study of blood T cell repertoires in COVID-19. About the study: T cells, B-cell-depleted T cells, or PBMCs provided the cDNA or gDNA that served as material.

Germline CDR1 LGHDT, CDR2 YNNKEL (reference sequence). V was clipped by 1 base and J by 2 bases; unmatched bases: 10. The CDR3 is 20 amino acids. Original data processing: Estimated nucleated cell counts came from reference gene primer amplification. TCRdb keeps only in-frame clones here, not all; method: immunoSEQ multiplex PCR. V and J calls and clone size are copied from that table; D and trimming were computed from the DNA. The sample shows 250,000 to 350,000 clones, roughly 88% of them seen only once. The TCR sequence derives from a woman in her forties or fifties with active or convalescent COVID-19. The material sequenced was peripheral blood. V usage is TRBV3-1 (or the pseudogene TRBV3-2) and J usage is TRBJ2-6; 11 bases map to TRBD2. In nucleotides, the CDR3 is TGTGCCAGCAGCCAAGCAACGGGACTAGCGGCCAAGGCTGGGGCCAACGTCCTGACTTTC. Its translation: CASSQATGLAAKAGANVLTF.